Below, one TCR beta chain is given with its context. The CDR3 regions of TCR beta were amplified from RNA transcripts. Initially, a first-round RT-PCR of the TCR CDR3 employed the HTBI primer set. Each CDR3 protein gets one entry after TCRdb re-called the multiplex PCR reads with MiXCR. The table includes around 420,000 distinct CDR3 sequences, around 16% detected once. This record belongs to a study of T cells in Graves' hyperthyroidism and ophthalmopathy. Germline V lookup: CDR1 MNHEY, CDR2 SVGEGT. The ends were cut back, 4 bases at V and 5 bases at J, with 19 bases in the middle. The CDR3 is 16 residues long.

This chain uses TRBV6-2 or TRBV6-3 with TRBJ2-3; a possible D gene is TRBD1 (7 bases). Material: blood. The TCR comes from a woman aged 18-29 years with Graves' hyperthyroidism. DNA of the CDR3: TGTGCCAGCAGTTGGGGGGAAGGGGGCTTTCAAGATACGCAGTATTTT. This codes for CASSWGEGGFQDTQYF.